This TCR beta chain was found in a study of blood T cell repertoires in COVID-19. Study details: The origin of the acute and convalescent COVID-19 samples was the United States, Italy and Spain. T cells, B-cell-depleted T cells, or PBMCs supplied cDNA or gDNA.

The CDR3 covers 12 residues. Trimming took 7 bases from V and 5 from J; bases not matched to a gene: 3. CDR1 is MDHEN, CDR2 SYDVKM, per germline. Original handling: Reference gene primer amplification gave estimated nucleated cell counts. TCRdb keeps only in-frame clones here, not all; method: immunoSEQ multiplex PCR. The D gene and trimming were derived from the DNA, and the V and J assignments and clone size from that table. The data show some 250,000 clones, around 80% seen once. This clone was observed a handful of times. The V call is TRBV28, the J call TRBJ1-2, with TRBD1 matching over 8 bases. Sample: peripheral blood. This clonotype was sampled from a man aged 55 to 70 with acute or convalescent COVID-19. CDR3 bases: TGTGCCAGCACAACAGGGGGGTATGGCTACACCTTC. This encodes CASTTGGYGYTF.